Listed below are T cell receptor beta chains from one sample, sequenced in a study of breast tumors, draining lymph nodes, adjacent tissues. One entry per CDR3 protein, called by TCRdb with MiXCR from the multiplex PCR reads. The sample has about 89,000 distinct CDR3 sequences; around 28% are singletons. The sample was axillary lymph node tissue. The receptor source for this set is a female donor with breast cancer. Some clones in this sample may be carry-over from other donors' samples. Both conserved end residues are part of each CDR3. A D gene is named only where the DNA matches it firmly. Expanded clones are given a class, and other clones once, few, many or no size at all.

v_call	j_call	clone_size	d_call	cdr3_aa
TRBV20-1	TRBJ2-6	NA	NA	CSARRLASGANVLTF
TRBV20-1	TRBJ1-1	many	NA	CSADLHRLNTEAFF
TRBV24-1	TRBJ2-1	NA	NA	CATGQNNEQFF
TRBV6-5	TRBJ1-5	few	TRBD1	CASNQSSRGDSGRAKGNQPQHF
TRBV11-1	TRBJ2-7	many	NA	CASSLASRGAYEQYF
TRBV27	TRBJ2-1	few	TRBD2	CASSQPLADYNEQFF
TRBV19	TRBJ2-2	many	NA	CASSKSVTNTGELFF
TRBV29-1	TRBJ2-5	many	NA	CSVRSGDETQYF
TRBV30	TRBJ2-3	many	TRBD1	CAWTTGGRDTQYF
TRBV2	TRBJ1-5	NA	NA	CASSSSGSHGETQHF
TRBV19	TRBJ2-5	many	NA	CASSGVGQETQYF
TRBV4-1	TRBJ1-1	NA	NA	CASSQDHNRGPRDTEAFF
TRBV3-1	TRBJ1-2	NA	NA	CASSRDLPGVAGYTF
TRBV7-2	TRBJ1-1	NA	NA	CASSLAANPNTEAFF
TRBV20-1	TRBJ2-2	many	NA	CSAPRQGRNTGELFF
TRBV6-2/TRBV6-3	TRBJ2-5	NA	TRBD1	CASSYIGTGGGETQYF
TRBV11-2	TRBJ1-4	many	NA	CASSLYRNLDTNEKLFF
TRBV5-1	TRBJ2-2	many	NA	CASRSSGRTGELFF
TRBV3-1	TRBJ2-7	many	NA	CASSQDRDEQYF
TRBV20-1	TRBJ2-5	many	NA	CSAPGTGRPETQYF
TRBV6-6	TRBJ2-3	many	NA	CASSLTRDWGSRDTQYF
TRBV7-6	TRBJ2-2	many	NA	CASSLMVADNTGELFF
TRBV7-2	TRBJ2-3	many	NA	CASSWNYGGTTDTQYF
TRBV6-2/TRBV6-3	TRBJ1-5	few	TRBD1	CASSFGPGQSYSNQPQHF
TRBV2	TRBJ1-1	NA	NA	CASILQGPGTEAFF
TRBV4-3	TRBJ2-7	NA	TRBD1	CASSQLTGTGNEQYF
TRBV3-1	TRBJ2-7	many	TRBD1	CASSPRTGGGYEQYF
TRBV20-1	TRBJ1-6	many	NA	CSAGASQFNNSPLHF
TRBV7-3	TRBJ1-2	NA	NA	CASRVAGDNEQFGYTF
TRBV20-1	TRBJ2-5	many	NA	CSARDQVGGATETQYF
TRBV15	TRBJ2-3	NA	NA	CATSREVADTQYF
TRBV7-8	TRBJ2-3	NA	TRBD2	CASSLVGTSGSRVTQYF
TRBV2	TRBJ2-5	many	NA	CASNRDAQETQYF
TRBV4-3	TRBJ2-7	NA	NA	CASSRDSNYGQYF
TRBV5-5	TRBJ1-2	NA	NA	CAGSLGRAALYGYTF
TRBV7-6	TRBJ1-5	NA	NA	CASSPDRYSNQPQHF
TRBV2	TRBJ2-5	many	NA	CASRYAEKGTQYF
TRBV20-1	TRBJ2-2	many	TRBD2	CSAREAGRTGELFF
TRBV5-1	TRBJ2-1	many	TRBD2	CASSPSGLAGYNEQFF
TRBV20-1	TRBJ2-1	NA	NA	CSASRQRSSYNEQFF
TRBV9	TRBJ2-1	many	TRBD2	CASSVEGGSGSGEQFF